These 7 T cell receptor beta chains were sequenced from one sample in a study of blood T cell repertoires in COVID-19. Clones were read by immunoSEQ multiplex PCR, and TCRdb kept only the in-frame ones, dropping some. The sample records fewer than 100,000 clones, 70% to 90% being singletons. The sequenced material came from peripheral blood. The receptors stem from a man in his sixties or seventies with acute or convalescent COVID-19.

The chain uses TRBV6-5 and TRBJ2-3, with unresolved D. Trimming removed 5 bases from V and 2 bases from J, with 8 bases in between. This CDR3 has 13 amino acids. Germline V gene lookup returns CDR1 MNHEY and CDR2 SVGAGI. CDR3 sequence: CASSTGYTDTQYF. The CDR3 nucleotides are TGTGCCAGCAGTACCGGGTACACAGATACGCAGTATTTT.

CDR3 sequence reads: CASSRYQETQYF. In DNA, the CDR3 is TGCGCCAGCAGCCGGTACCAAGAGACCCAGTACTTC. The chain couples TRBV5-1 to TRBJ2-5, with D hard to call. Per germline, CDR1 SGHRS and CDR2 YFSETQ. This CDR3 has 12 residues. V was trimmed by 4 bases and J by 0 bases, leaving 4 bases between them.

The chain combines TRBV10-3 with TRBJ2-7; tentatively, D is TRBD2 (5 bases). The germline V gene encodes CDR1 ENHRY and CDR2 SYGVKD. V was shortened by 2 bases and J by 5 bases, with 7 bases between the two germline ends. The CDR3 runs to 12 residues. The DNA for the CDR3 is TGTGCCATCAGTGAGATGGGAGACGAGCAGTACGTC. It translates to CAISEMGDEQYV.

The CDR3 here is CASSLRLAGDTDTQYF. DNA for the CDR3: TGTGCCAGCAGCCTAAGACTAGCGGGGGACACAGATACGCAGTATTTT. V is TRBV3-1 (or the pseudogene TRBV3-2) and J is TRBJ2-3; 12 bases are shared with TRBD2. The CDR3 runs to 16 residues. Germline V gene data show CDR1 as LGHDT and CDR2 as YNNKEL (reference sequence). The junction had 4 bases not matched to a gene; V was cut back by 4 bases and J by 2 bases.

V usage is TRBV9 and J usage is TRBJ2-3; 9 bases agree with TRBD1. Germline V gene lookup returns CDR1 SGDLS and CDR2 YYNGEE. The CDR3 length is 16 residues. Unmatched junction bases numbered 2, after V lost 0 bases and J lost 0 bases. The CDR3 sequence is CASSVGGTGSTDTQYF. As DNA, the CDR3 is TGTGCCAGCAGCGTAGGCGGGACAGGGAGCACAGATACGCAGTATTTT. Full variable domain (outside the CDR3, taken from reference TRBV9 and TRBJ2-3): DSGVTQTPKHLITATGQRVTLRCSPRSGDLSVYWYQQSLDQGLQFLIQYYNGEERAKGNILERFSAQQFPDLHSELNLSSLELGDSALYFCASSVGGTGSTDTQYFGPGTRLTVL.

The V gene is TRBV7-2, the J gene TRBJ2-1, with D unclear. CDR3 length equals 13 residues. Trimming stripped 4 bases from V and 0 bases from J, with 4 bases between. Germline CDR1 reads SGHTA; CDR2 reads FQGNSA. Here the CDR3 DNA reads TGTGCCAGCAGCTCAGGCTCCTACAATGAGCAGTTCTTC. As protein: CASSSGSYNEQFF.

The gene calls are TRBV3-1 (or the pseudogene TRBV3-2) and TRBJ1-5; TRBD1 matches at 11 bases. The ends lost 4 bases at V and 7 bases at J; junction bases unmatched: 3. CDR1 and CDR2 (germline): LGHDT, YNNKEL (reference sequence). The CDR3 contains 14 residues. CDR3 DNA sequence: TGTGCCAGCAGCCCTGGGACAGGGGGACAGCCCCAGCATTTT. Protein product: CASSPGTGGQPQHF.